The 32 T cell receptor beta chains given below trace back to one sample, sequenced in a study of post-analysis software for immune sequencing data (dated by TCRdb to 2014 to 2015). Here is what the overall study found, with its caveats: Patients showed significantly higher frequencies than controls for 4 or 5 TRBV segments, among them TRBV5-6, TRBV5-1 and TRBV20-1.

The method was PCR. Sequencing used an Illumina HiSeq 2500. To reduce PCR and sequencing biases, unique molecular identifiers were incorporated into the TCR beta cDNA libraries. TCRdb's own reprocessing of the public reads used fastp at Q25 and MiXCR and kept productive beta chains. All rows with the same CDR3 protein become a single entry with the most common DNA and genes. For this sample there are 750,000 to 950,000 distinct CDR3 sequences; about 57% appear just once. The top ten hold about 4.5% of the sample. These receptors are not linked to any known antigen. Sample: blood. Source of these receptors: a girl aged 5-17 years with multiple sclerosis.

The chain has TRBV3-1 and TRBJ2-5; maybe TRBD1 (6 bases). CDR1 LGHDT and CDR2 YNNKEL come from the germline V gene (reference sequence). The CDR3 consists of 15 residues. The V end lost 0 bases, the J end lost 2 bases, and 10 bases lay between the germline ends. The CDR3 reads CASSQDGTPQETQYF. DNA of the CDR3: TGTGCCAGCAGCCAAGACGGGACACCGCAAGAGACCCAGTACTTC.

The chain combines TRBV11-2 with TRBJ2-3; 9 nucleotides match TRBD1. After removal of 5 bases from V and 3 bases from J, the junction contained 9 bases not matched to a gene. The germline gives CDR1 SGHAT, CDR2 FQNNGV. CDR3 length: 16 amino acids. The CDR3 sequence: CASSPYRTGVTDTQYF. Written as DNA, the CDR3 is TGTGCCAGCAGCCCCTATAGGACAGGGGTTACAGATACGCAGTATTTT.

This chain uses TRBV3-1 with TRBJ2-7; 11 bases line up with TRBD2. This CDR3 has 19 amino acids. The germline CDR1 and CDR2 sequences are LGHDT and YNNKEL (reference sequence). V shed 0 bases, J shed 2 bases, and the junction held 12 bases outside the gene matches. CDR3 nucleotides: TGTGCCAGCAGCCAAGATGGAGCTAGCGGGAGGTTTAAGGCCTACGAGCAGTACTTC. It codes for CASSQDGASGRFKAYEQYF.

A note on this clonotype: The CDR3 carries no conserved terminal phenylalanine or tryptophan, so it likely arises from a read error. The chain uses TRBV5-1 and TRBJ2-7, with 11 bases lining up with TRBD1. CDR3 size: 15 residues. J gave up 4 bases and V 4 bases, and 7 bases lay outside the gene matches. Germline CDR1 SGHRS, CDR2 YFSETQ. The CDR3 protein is CASSLGGTGGYEQYC. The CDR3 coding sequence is TGCGCCAGCAGCCTCGGAGGGACAGGGGGATACGAGCAGTACTGC.

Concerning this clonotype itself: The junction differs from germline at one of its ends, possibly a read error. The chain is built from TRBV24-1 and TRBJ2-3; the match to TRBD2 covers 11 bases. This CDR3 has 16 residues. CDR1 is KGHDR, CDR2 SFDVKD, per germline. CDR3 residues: CATSVGLAGQRDTQYF. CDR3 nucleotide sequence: TGCGCCACCAGTGTTGGACTAGCGGGCCAAAGGGATACGCAGTATTTT.

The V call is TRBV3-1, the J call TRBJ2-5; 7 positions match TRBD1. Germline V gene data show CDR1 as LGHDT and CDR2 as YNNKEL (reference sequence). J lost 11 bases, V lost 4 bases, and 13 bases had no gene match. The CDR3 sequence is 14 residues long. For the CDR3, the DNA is TGTGCCAGCAGCCCCCGACAGGGAAACAATGAGCAGTACTTC. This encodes CASSPRQGNNEQYF.

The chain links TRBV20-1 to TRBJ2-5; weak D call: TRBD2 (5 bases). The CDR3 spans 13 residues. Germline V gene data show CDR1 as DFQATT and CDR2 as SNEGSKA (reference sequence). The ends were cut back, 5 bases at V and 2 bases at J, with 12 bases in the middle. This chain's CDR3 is CSAFRRAQETQYF. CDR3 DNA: TGCAGTGCTTTTCGGCGGGCGCAAGAGACCCAGTACTTC.

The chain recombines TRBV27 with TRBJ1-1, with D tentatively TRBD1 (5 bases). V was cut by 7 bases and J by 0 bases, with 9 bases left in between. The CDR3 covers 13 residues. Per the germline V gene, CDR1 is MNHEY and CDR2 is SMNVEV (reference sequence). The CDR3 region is CASKRDLNTEAFF. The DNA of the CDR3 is TGTGCCAGCAAAAGGGACCTGAACACTGAAGCTTTCTTT.

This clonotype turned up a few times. The CDR3 is CASNSGAGANVLTF. In DNA form, the CDR3 reads TGTGCCAGCAATTCGGGGGCTGGGGCCAACGTCCTGACTTTC. The chain joins TRBV12-3 or TRBV12-4 to TRBJ2-6, with D tentatively TRBD2 (6 bases). Deletions cut 7 bases from V and 2 bases from J, with 9 bases between. This CDR3 is 14 amino acids long.

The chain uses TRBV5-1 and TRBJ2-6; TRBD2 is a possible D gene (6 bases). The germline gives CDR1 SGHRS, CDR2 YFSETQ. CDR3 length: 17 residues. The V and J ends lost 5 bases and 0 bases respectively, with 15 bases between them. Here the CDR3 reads CASSSGERTSGANVLTF. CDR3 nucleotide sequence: TGCGCCAGCAGTTCGGGAGAGCGAACCTCTGGGGCCAACGTCCTGACTTTC.

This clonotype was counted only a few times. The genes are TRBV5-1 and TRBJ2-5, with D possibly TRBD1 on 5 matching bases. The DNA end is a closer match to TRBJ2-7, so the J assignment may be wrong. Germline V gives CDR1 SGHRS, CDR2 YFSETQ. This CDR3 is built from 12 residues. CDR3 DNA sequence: TGCGCCAGCAGCTATGGGGCTGGCGAGCAGTACTTC. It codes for CASSYGAGEQYF.

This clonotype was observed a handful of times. The CDR3 nucleotides read TGTGCCAGCAGCCAGGTCGGGTCCTCCTACGAGCAGTACTTC. It encodes CASSQVGSSYEQYF. This chain joins TRBV3-1 and TRBJ2-7; no definite D call. The CDR3 sequence is 14 residues long. The germline CDR1 and CDR2 sequences are LGHDT and YNNKEL (reference sequence). With 3 bases removed from V and 0 bases from J, the gap between germline ends came to 9 bases.

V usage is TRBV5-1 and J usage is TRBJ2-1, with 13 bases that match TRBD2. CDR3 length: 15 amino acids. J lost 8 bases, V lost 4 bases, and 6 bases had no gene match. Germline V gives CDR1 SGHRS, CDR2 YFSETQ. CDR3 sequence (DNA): TGCGCCAGCAGCGTGACTAGCGGGGGGAGAGATGAGCAGTTCTTC. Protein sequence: CASSVTSGGRDEQFF. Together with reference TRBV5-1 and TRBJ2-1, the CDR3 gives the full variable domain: KAGVTQTPRYLIKTRGQQVTLSCSPISGHRSVSWYQQTPGQGLQFLFEYFSETQRNKGNFPGRFSGRQFSNSRSEMNVSTLELGDSALYLCASSVTSGGRDEQFFGPGTRLTVL.

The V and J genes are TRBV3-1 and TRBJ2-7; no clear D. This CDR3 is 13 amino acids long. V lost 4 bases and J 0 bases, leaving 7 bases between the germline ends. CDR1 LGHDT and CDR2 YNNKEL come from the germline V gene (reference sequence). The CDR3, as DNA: TGTGCCAGCAGCCCGGACCCCTCCTACGAGCAGTACTTC. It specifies CASSPDPSYEQYF.

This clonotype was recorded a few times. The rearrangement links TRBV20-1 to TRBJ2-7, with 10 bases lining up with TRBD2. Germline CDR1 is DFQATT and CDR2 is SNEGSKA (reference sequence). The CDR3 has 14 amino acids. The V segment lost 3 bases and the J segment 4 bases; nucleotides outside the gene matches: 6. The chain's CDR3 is CSASGSGGTYEQYF. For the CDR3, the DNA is TGCAGTGCTAGTGGTAGCGGGGGGACATACGAGCAGTACTTC.

CDR3 bases: TGTGCCAGCAGTTTAGAGGGACTAGCGAACACCGGGGAGCTGTTTTTT. It codes for CASSLEGLANTGELFF. The chain combines TRBV12-3 or TRBV12-4 with TRBJ2-2; 8 bases map to TRBD2. The J segment lost 0 bases and the V segment lost 1 base, leaving 1 base of the junction unmatched. The CDR3 extends over 16 amino acids.

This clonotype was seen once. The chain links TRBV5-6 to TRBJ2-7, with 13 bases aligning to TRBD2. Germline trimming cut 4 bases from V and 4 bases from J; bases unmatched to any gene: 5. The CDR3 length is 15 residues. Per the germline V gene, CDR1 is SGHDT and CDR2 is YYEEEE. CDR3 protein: CASSEGLAGDYEQYF. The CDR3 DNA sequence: TGTGCCAGCAGCGAAGGACTAGCGGGAGATTACGAGCAGTACTTC.

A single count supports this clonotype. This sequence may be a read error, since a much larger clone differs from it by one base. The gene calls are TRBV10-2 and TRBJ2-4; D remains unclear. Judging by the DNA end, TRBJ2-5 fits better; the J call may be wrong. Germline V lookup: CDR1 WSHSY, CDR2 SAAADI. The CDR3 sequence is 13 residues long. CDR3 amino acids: CASSVAWQETQYF. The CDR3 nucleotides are TGCGCCAGCAGTGTTGCATGGCAAGAGACCCAGTACTTC.

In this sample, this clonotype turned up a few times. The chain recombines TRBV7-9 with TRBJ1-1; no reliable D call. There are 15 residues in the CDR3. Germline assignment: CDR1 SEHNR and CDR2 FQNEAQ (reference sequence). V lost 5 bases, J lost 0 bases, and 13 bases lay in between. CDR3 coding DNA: TGTGCCAGCAGCAATGGACGGAGAATGAACACTGAAGCTTTCTTT. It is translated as CASSNGRRMNTEAFF.

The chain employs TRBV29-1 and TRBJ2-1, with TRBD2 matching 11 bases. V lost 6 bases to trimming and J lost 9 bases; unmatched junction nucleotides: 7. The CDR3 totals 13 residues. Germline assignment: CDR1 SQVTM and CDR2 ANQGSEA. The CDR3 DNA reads TGCAGCGTCGCTACTAGCGGGGGAACTGAGCAGTTCTTC. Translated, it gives CSVATSGGTEQFF.

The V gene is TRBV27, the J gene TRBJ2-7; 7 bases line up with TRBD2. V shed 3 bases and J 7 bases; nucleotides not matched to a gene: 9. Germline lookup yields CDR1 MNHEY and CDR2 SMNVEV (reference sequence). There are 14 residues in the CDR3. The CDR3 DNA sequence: TGTGCCAGCAGTTTCGGGACGCTCGGGGGGGAGCAGTACTTC. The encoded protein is CASSFGTLGGEQYF.

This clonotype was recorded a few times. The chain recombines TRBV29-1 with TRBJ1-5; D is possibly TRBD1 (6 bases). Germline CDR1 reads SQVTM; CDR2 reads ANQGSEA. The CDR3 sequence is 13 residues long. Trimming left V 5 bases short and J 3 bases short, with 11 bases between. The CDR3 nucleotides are TGCAGCGTTTCGGCAGGGGACAATCAGCCCCAGCATTTT. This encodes CSVSAGDNQPQHF.

The CDR3 nucleotides are TGTGCCACCCGACCGCTCGGGGGGGCTTTTGGGGCCAACGTCCTGACTTTC. Residues: CATRPLGGAFGANVLTF. The chain combines TRBV10-3 with TRBJ2-6; 8 bases are a match to TRBD2. V trimming: 10 bases; J trimming: 3 bases; junction bases outside the gene matches: 14. Germline assignment: CDR1 ENHRY and CDR2 SYGVKD. The CDR3 runs 17 residues.

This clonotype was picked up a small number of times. CDR3 in DNA: TGTGCCAGCTCCGGGACAGGGGCGCAAGAGACCCAGTACTTC. Translating gives CASSGTGAQETQYF. The V gene is TRBV14, the J gene TRBJ2-5; 10 positions agree with TRBD1. Germline trimming cut 8 bases from V and 2 bases from J; bases unmatched to any gene: 5. CDR1 and CDR2 (germline): SGHDN, FVKESK. This CDR3 has 14 residues.

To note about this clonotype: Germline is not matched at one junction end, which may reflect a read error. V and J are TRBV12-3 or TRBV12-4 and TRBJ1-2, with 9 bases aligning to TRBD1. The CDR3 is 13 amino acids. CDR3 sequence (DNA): TGTACCAGCAGTTCACAGGGGGCGCATGGCTACACCTTC. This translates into CTSSSQGAHGYTF.

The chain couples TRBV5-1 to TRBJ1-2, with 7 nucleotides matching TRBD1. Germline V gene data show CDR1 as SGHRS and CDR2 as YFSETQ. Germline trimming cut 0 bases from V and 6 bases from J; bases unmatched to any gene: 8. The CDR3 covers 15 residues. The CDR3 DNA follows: TGCGCCAGCAGCTTGGATTCCGGGACAGCCCATGGCTACACCTTC. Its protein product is CASSLDSGTAHGYTF.

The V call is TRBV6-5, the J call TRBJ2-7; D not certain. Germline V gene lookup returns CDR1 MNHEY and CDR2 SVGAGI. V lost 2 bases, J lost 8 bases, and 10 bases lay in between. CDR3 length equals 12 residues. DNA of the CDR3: TGTGCCAGCAGTTACGTAATCCCCAAGCAGTACTTC. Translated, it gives CASSYVIPKQYF.

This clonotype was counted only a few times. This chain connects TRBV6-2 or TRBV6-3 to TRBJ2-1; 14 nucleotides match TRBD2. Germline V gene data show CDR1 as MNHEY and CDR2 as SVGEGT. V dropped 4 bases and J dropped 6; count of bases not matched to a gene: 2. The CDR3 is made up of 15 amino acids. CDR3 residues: CASSWGTSGSNEQFF. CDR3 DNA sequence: TGTGCCAGCAGTTGGGGGACTAGCGGGAGCAATGAGCAGTTCTTC.

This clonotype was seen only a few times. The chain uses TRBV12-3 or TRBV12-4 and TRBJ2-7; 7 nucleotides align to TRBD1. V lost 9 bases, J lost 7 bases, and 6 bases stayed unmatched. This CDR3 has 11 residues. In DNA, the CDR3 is TGTGCCAGTTATTACAGGGGTGAGCAGTACTTC. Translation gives CASYYRGEQYF.

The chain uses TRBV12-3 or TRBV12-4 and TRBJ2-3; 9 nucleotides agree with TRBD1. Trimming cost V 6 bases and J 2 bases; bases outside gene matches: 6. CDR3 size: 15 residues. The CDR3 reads CASSTDRGHTDTQYF. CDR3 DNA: TGTGCCAGCAGCACGGACAGGGGACACACAGATACGCAGTATTTT.

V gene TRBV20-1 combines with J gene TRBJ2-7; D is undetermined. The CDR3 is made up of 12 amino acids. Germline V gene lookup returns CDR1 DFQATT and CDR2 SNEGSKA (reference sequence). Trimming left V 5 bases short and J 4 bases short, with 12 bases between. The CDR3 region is CSALLGQYEQYF. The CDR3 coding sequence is TGCAGTGCTCTCCTCGGGCAGTACGAGCAGTACTTC.

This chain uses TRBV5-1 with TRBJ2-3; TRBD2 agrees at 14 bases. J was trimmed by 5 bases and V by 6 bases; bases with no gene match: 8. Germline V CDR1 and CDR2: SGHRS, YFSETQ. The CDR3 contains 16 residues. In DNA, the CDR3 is TGCGCCAGCAACCGACTAGCGGGGGGGCTGGTAGATACGCAGTATTTT. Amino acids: CASNRLAGGLVDTQYF.